This note documents a single T cell receptor beta chain sequence. This CDR3 region has 14 residues. Per germline, CDR1 SGHRS and CDR2 YFSETQ. V was pared by 4 bases and J by 4 bases, with 13 bases between. This sample is part of a study of technical replicates of blood from several donors. Profiling relied on immunoSEQ multiplex PCR, and the TCRdb table lists in-frame clones only, not all of them. Of some 49,000 clones in the sample, about 93% were seen once. V and J are TRBV5-1 and TRBJ2-3; D gene ambiguous. The TCR comes from a human donor in good health. Some clones in this sample may be carry-over from other donors' samples. Sequencing was carried out using PBMCs. The CDR3 nucleotides are TGCGCCAGCAGCCCGGGTCCATCTTCAGATACGCAGTATTTT. Translated: CASSPGPSSDTQYF. Looking up the rest from reference TRBV5-1 and TRBJ2-3 gives the full variable domain: KAGVTQTPRYLIKTRGQQVTLSCSPISGHRSVSWYQQTPGQGLQFLFEYFSETQRNKGNFPGRFSGRQFSNSRSEMNVSTLELGDSALYLCASSPGPSSDTQYFGPGTRLTVL.